These T cell receptor beta chains were read from a single sample in a study of a mutant IDH1 vaccine in newly diagnosed glioma. Their target antigens are unknown. The protocol was immunoSEQ multiplex PCR, while the TCRdb copy is restricted to in-frame clones and leaves out a portion. The sample contains about 30,000 clones, more than 70% of which appear only once. Material: PBMCs, obtained from a glioma patient whose treatment included an IDH1 peptide vaccine. The receptors were gathered from a woman aged 18-30 years with glioma. CDR3s include the opening cysteine and the closing phenylalanine or tryptophan. Fields, in order: clone size, J gene, D gene, V gene, CDR3 DNA, CDR3 protein. The D gene is left open where the match is weak. Not every row has a clone size; where given, it reads once, few, many or a size class.

>NA|TRBJ1-5|TRBD1|TRBV5-6
TGTGCCAGCAGCCGCATGACAGGGATCAGCAATCAGCCCCAGCATTTT
CASSRMTGISNQPQHF
>NA|TRBJ2-7|NA|TRBV11-2
TGTGCCAGCAGCCCCGGAGGGGCGAACTACGAGCAGTACTTC
CASSPGGANYEQYF
>NA|TRBJ2-7|NA|TRBV5-5
TGTGCCAGCAGCTTAGCACCATTAGCAAGGGATTTATCCTACGAGCAGTACTTC
CASSLAPLARDLSYEQYF
>NA|TRBJ1-1|NA|TRBV5-5
TGTGCCAGCAGCTTTTTCGGTAATGAAGCTTTCTTT
CASSFFGNEAFF
>NA|TRBJ2-6|TRBD1|TRBV5-4
TGTGCCAGCAGCTTGGGGACAGGGCTCTCTGGGGCCAACGTCCTGACTTTC
CASSLGTGLSGANVLTF
>NA|TRBJ1-3|NA|TRBV19
TGTGCCAGTACCGGGTACTCTGGAAACACCATATATTTT
CASTGYSGNTIYF
>NA|TRBJ2-2|NA|TRBV5-4
TGTGCCAGCAGCCTACCGGACACTTCCACCGGGGAGCTGTTTTTT
CASSLPDTSTGELFF
>NA|TRBJ2-7|TRBD1|TRBV11-3
TGTGCCAGCAGCTTAGGTCAGGGGGCCTCCTACGAGCAGTACTTC
CASSLGQGASYEQYF
>once|TRBJ1-1|TRBD1|TRBV19
TGTGCCAGTAGTATACAGGGGGGTAACACTGAAGCTTTCTTT
CASSIQGGNTEAFF
>NA|TRBJ2-7|TRBD2|TRBV7-2
TGTGCCAGCAGCCCGAGCGGGGGGACCTTCTACGAGCAGTACTTC
CASSPSGGTFYEQYF
>few|TRBJ2-3|NA|TRBV2
TGTGCCAGCAGTGAAGAACTATCCACAGATACGCAGTATTTT
CASSEELSTDTQYF
>NA|TRBJ2-1|NA|TRBV4-3
TGCGCCAGCAGCCGCTATGCGGACAACAATGAGCAGTTCTTC
CASSRYADNNEQFF
>NA|TRBJ1-1|NA|TRBV9
TGTGCCAGCAGCGTAGAAGTACAGGATGAAGCTTTCTTT
CASSVEVQDEAFF
>NA|TRBJ1-3|NA|TRBV7-9
TGTGCCAGCAGCTTAAGCGGGCCTTATGGAAACACCATATATTTT
CASSLSGPYGNTIYF
>NA|TRBJ1-1|NA|TRBV30
TGTGCCTGGAGTCGGGCCGGGGAAGCTTTCTTT
CAWSRAGEAFF
>NA|TRBJ2-7|NA|TRBV9
TGTGCCAGCAGCGTAGCGGGGGAAGCCTACGAGCAGTACTTC
CASSVAGEAYEQYF
>few|TRBJ2-7|NA|TRBV10-1
TGCGCCAGCAGTGAGTCTCGAGACGAGCAGTACTTC
CASSESRDEQYF
>medium-sized|TRBJ2-7|NA|TRBV12-2
TGTGCAAGTCGCTTCCCGTATCATTACGAGCAGTACTTC
CASRFPYHYEQYF
>NA|TRBJ1-1|NA|TRBV9
TGTGCCAGCAGCGTAAAGGGGAGCAAAACTGAAGCTTTCTTT
CASSVKGSKTEAFF
>NA|TRBJ2-5|NA|TRBV5-1
TGCGCCAGCAGCTCCCGATATACAGGGAAAGAGACCCAGTACTTC
CASSSRYTGKETQYF
>NA|TRBJ1-3|NA|TRBV6-5
TGTGCCAGCAGTTACGGGAGGGACACCATATATTTT
CASSYGRDTIYF
>few|TRBJ1-2|NA|TRBV10-3
TGTGCCATCAGTGAGAGAACAGCTGATGGCTACACCTTC
CAISERTADGYTF
>NA|TRBJ2-2|TRBD1|TRBV6-5
TGTGCCAGCAGTTACTCGTCCACAGGGGACACCGGGGAGCTGTTTTTT
CASSYSSTGDTGELFF
>NA|TRBJ1-1|TRBD1|TRBV6-5
TGTGCCAGCAGTCCCGGGACAGGGGGCACTGAAGCTTTCTTT
CASSPGTGGTEAFF
>NA|TRBJ1-6|NA|TRBV7-9
TGTGCCAGCAGCCCAACAGGGTATAATTCACCCCTCCACTTT
CASSPTGYNSPLHF
>NA|TRBJ2-5|NA|TRBV6-1
TGTGCCTCCAGGGGGGTAGAAACCCAGTACTTC
CASRGVETQYF
>few|TRBJ2-4|TRBD1|TRBV29-1
TGCAGCGCTACAGGGGGAAACATTCAGTACTTC
CSATGGNIQYF
>NA|TRBJ2-2|NA|TRBV15
TGTGCCACCAGCAGAGTAGGGAACACCGGGGAGCTGTTTTTT
CATSRVGNTGELFF